These 23 T cell receptor beta chains were all obtained from the same sample, sequenced in a study of blood T cell repertoires in COVID-19. Only in-frame clones appear in the TCRdb table, and some are missing; sequencing was by immunoSEQ multiplex PCR. The sample lists around 63,000 clones; about 76% were seen once. Sample: peripheral blood. The origin of the receptors is a woman of 80 years or more with active or convalescent COVID-19.

The sample holds many counts of this clone. The genes are TRBV5-1 and TRBJ2-3; the match to TRBD2 covers 8 bases. Germline V lookup: CDR1 SGHRS, CDR2 YFSETQ. CDR3 length: 14 residues. Trimming took 4 bases from V and 6 from J; bases not matched to a gene: 7. The CDR3 DNA reads TGCGCCAGCAGCCAGGGACTAGTATTGGATACGCAGTATTTT. This codes for CASSQGLVLDTQYF.

This clone was seen a handful of times. The J gene is TRBJ1-3, the V gene TRBV28; D possibly corresponds to TRBD1 (6 bases). V lost 4 bases and J lost 2, with 15 bases in between. The germline V gene encodes CDR1 MDHEN and CDR2 SYDVKM. This CDR3 comprises 16 residues. The CDR3 protein is CASSSPGGAAGNTIYF. CDR3 DNA: TGTGCCAGCAGTTCCCCCGGGGGGGCCGCTGGAAACACCATATATTTT. Full variable domain (rest looked up from reference TRBV28 and TRBJ1-3): DVKVTQSSRYLVKRTGEKVFLECVQDMDHENMFWYRQDPGLGLRLIYFSYDVKMKEKGDIPEGYSVSREKKERFSLILESASTNQTSMYLCASSSPGGAAGNTIYFGEGSWLTVV.

The chain combines TRBV18 with TRBJ1-4; 8 bases are shared with TRBD1. J lost 8 bases, V lost 5 bases, and 16 bases had no gene match. Germline lookup yields CDR1 KGHSH and CDR2 LQKENI. CDR3 size: 17 residues. The CDR3 nucleotides read TGTGCCAGCTCAAAGGGGGACAGGCTTCCCCGGGAGGAAAAACTGTTTTTT. As protein: CASSKGDRLPREEKLFF.

This clone occurred once. This chain connects TRBV7-6 to TRBJ2-2; TRBD2 is a possible D gene (6 bases). CDR3 length: 15 residues. Germline CDR1 reads SGHVS; CDR2 reads FNYEAQ. V shed 4 bases and J shed 6 bases, with 15 bases lying between them. This CDR3 reads CASSSGDWKSGELFF. The DNA of the CDR3 is TGTGCCAGCAGCTCGGGGGACTGGAAGTCCGGGGAGCTGTTTTTT.

The V and J genes are TRBV10-1 and TRBJ1-4; 8 bases are shared with TRBD1. The CDR3 consists of 20 residues. Per germline, CDR1 WNHNN and CDR2 SYGVQD (reference sequence). V trimming: 3 bases; J trimming: 0 bases; junction bases outside the gene matches: 15. CDR3 coding DNA: TGCGCCAGCAGTGACTCAGGGGGCCTGAAAATAGGGGCAACTAATGAAAAACTGTTTTTT. The encoded protein is CASSDSGGLKIGATNEKLFF.

The chain links TRBV4-1 to TRBJ1-1; 8 bases fit TRBD1. The CDR3 has 14 amino acids. Trimming took 3 bases from V and 4 from J; bases not matched to a gene: 4. Germline V gene sequence: CDR1 MGHRA, CDR2 YSYEKL. DNA of the CDR3: TGCGCCAGCAGCCACCTGACAGGGGCCACTGAAGCTTTCTTT. Residues: CASSHLTGATEAFF.

The rearrangement links TRBV27 to TRBJ1-1; D call uncertain. CDR1 MNHEY and CDR2 SMNVEV come from the germline V gene (reference sequence). The CDR3 is 13 amino acids. V lost 2 bases and J 1 base, leaving 5 bases between the germline ends. The CDR3 sequence: CASSLGQNTEAFF. CDR3 coding DNA: TGTGCCAGCAGTTTAGGGCAGAACACTGAAGCTTTCTTT.

Details on this clone: Given a much more abundant clone one base away, this may be a read error. V is TRBV5-1 and J is TRBJ2-1; 8 bases match TRBD2. The ends lost 0 bases at V and 4 bases at J; junction bases unmatched: 3. The CDR3 has 15 residues. Germline V CDR1 and CDR2: SGHRS, YFSETQ. CDR3 protein: CASSLEAGVYNEQFF. CDR3 nucleotide sequence: TGCGCCAGCAGCTTGGAAGCGGGGGTTTACAATGAGCAGTTCTTC.

The chain recombines TRBV2 with TRBJ1-5; D unresolved. CDR1 and CDR2 (germline): SNHLY, FYNNEI. Trimming took 4 bases from V and 0 from J, leaving 16 bases between them. The CDR3 is 17 amino acids. The CDR3 is CASSGSAQPYSNQPQHF. In nucleotides, the CDR3 is TGTGCCAGCAGTGGGTCAGCGCAACCCTATAGCAATCAGCCCCAGCATTTT. The variable domain in full, completed from reference TRBV2 and TRBJ1-5, reads EPEVTQTPSHQVTQMGQEVILRCVPISNHLYFYWYRQILGQKVEFLVSFYNNEISEKSEIFDDQFSVERPDGSNFTLKIRSTKLEDSAMYFCASSGSAQPYSNQPQHFGDGTRLSIL.

This clone was observed a single time. V gene TRBV7-9 combines with J gene TRBJ2-1, with 10 nucleotides matching TRBD1. The CDR3 covers 15 residues. CDR1 is SEHNR and CDR2 is FQNEAQ in the germline V gene (reference sequence). J was trimmed by 10 bases and V by 5 bases; bases with no gene match: 11. The chain's CDR3 is CASSPQGQGTYEQFF. The DNA for the CDR3 is TGTGCCAGCAGCCCCCAGGGACAGGGGACGTACGAGCAGTTCTTC.

The CDR3 loop is CASRQGNSNQPQHF. Written as DNA, the CDR3 is TGTGCCAGCAGACAGGGGAATAGCAATCAGCCCCAGCATTTT. The V gene is TRBV5-4, the J gene TRBJ1-5, with 7 bases lining up with TRBD1. J was trimmed by 0 bases and V by 5 bases; bases with no gene match: 2. The CDR3 has 14 amino acids. Looked up from germline, CDR1 is SGHNT and CDR2 is YYREEE (reference sequence).

This rearrangement joins TRBV11-2 to TRBJ2-2; D is undetermined. This CDR3 spans 14 amino acids. The V end lost 1 base, the J end lost 5 bases, and 8 bases lay between the germline ends. CDR1 is SGHAT and CDR2 is FQNNGV in the germline V gene. The CDR3 loop reads CASSLGEATGELFF. CDR3 sequence (DNA): TGTGCCAGCAGCTTAGGAGAGGCTACCGGGGAGCTGTTTTTT.

The rearrangement joins TRBV5-6 to TRBJ1-4; tentatively, D is TRBD1 (5 bases). The CDR3 extends over 13 amino acids. Germline V CDR1 and CDR2: SGHDT, YYEEEE. Trimming left V 4 bases short and J 5 bases short, with 9 bases between. The CDR3 region is CASSGGLNEKLFF. As DNA, the CDR3 is TGTGCCAGCAGCGGGGGACTGAATGAAAAACTGTTTTTT.

This sequence joins TRBV15 and TRBJ2-3; 8 bases are a match to TRBD2. The junction had 15 bases not matched to a gene; V was cut back by 4 bases and J by 9 bases. This CDR3 region has 16 residues. CDR1 is LNHNV, CDR2 YYDKDF, per germline (reference sequence). The CDR3 loop reads CATSNTGFVRGETQYF. CDR3 nucleotides: TGTGCCACCAGCAACACGGGGTTCGTGCGGGGGGAGACGCAGTATTTT.

This clone was recorded only once. V is TRBV5-4 and J is TRBJ2-1; D possibly corresponds to TRBD1 (5 bases). The V gene's germline CDR1 is SGHNT and CDR2 YYREEE (reference sequence). The CDR3 length is 12 residues. V was shortened by 2 bases and J by 7 bases, with 7 bases between the two germline ends. CDR3 DNA sequence: TGTGCCAGCAGCTTACACAGGAATGAGCAGTTCTTC. Translation gives CASSLHRNEQFF. The entire variable domain, with the rest obtained from reference TRBV5-4 and TRBJ2-1, is as follows: ETGVTQSPTHLIKTRGQQVTLRCSSQSGHNTVSWYQQALGQGPQFIFQYYREEENGRGNFPPRFSGLQFPNYSSELNVNALELDDSALYLCASSLHRNEQFFGPGTRLTVL.

The chain is built from TRBV6-1 and TRBJ2-7, with 13 positions matching TRBD2. Looked up from germline, CDR1 is MNHNS and CDR2 is SASEGT. V shed 8 bases and J 5 bases; nucleotides not matched to a gene: 9. This CDR3 has 15 residues. The CDR3 sequence: CASGGTSGVIDEQYF. The DNA of the CDR3 is TGTGCCAGCGGAGGGACTAGCGGGGTTATTGACGAGCAGTACTTC.

The V gene is TRBV11-2, the J gene TRBJ2-5; D unclear. Deletions cut 0 bases from V and 0 bases from J, with 14 bases between. CDR3 length equals 17 residues. CDR1 SGHAT and CDR2 FQNNGV come from the germline V gene. The DNA for the CDR3 is TGTGCCAGCAGCTTAGATCGTACAGTTCCGTACCAAGAGACCCAGTACTTC. Encoded protein: CASSLDRTVPYQETQYF.

The chain recombines TRBV7-2 with TRBJ1-2; possibly TRBD1 for D (5 bases). The ends were cut back, 6 bases at V and 0 bases at J, with 8 bases in the middle. CDR3 length: 13 residues. Germline V gene sequence: CDR1 SGHTA, CDR2 FQGNSA. CDR3 bases: TGTGCCAGCAGTTCACAGGCTAACTATGGCTACACCTTC. It translates to CASSSQANYGYTF.

This clone has only one observation. The chain carries TRBV6-1 and TRBJ1-2; no reliable D call. The CDR3 loop spans 14 amino acids. Trimming removed 3 bases at V and 4 bases at J, with 12 bases between. CDR1 and CDR2 from the germline V gene are MNHNS and SASEGT. The CDR3 here is CASSEHSSSYGYTF. The CDR3 bases are TGTGCCAGCAGTGAGCACAGTTCTTCCTATGGCTACACCTTC.

V is TRBV18 and J is TRBJ2-7, with D possibly matching TRBD1 (5 bases). Germline CDR1 KGHSH, CDR2 LQKENI. Deletions cut 4 bases from V and 5 bases from J, with 12 bases between. This CDR3 is built from 13 residues. The CDR3 DNA is TGTGCCAGCTCACAGAGGCAGGGCGACGAGCAGTACTTC. Translated, it gives CASSQRQGDEQYF. Looking up the rest from reference TRBV18 and TRBJ2-7 gives the full variable domain: NAGVMQNPRHLVRRRGQEARLRCSPMKGHSHVYWYRQLPEEGLKFMVYLQKENIIDESGMPKERFSAEFPKEGPSILRIQQVVRGDSAAYFCASSQRQGDEQYFGPGTRLTVT.

V is TRBV4-3 and J is TRBJ2-3, with D possibly being TRBD2 (5 bases). In germline, CDR1 is LGHNA, CDR2 YSLEER. This CDR3 has 15 amino acids. The germline V and J ends were trimmed by 2 bases and 1 base, with 10 bases remaining between them. The CDR3 nucleotides read TGCGCCAGCAGCCAAACTAGTCTGGGCACAGATACGCAGTATTTT. Its protein product is CASSQTSLGTDTQYF.

The chain couples TRBV5-6 to TRBJ1-6; D gene unclear. The germline V gene has CDR1 SGHDT and CDR2 YYEEEE. Trimming left V 0 bases short and J 4 bases short, with 5 bases between. The CDR3 extends over 14 amino acids. Here the CDR3 reads CASSLDIYNSPLHF. The CDR3 DNA is TGTGCCAGCAGCTTGGACATTTATAATTCACCCCTCCACTTT. Together with reference TRBV5-6 and TRBJ1-6, the CDR3 gives the full variable domain: DAGVTQSPTHLIKTRGQQVTLRCSPKSGHDTVSWYQQALGQGPQFIFQYYEEEERQRGNFPDRFSGHQFPNYSSELNVNALLLGDSALYLCASSLDIYNSPLHFGNGTRLTVT.

The chain uses TRBV23-1 and TRBJ2-7; 9 nucleotides agree with TRBD1. TRBV23-1 is known as an ORF, though its function is uncertain. This CDR3 is 16 amino acids long. Germline trimming cut 3 bases from V and 2 bases from J; bases unmatched to any gene: 8. CDR3 sequence reads: CASSHRGTGWTYEQYF. The CDR3 region has the DNA TGCGCCAGCAGTCACCGGGGGACAGGGTGGACCTACGAGCAGTACTTC.